This TCR beta chain was obtained from a study of CD8 T cells in ankylosing spondylitis. Ten or more counts support this clonotype. Antigen specificity is unknown. One entry per CDR3 protein, called by TCRdb with MiXCR from the 5' RACE reads. The sample includes 470,000 or so distinct CDR3 sequences, 26% of them seen just once. CDR1 is SGHTA and CDR2 is FQGNSA in the germline V gene. The CDR3 contains 16 residues. V dropped 4 bases and J dropped 0 bases, with 10 bases sitting between them. General study findings and limits: Seemingly distinctive of ankylosing spondylitis blood was a TCR beta motif formed by eight highly homologous variants.

The receptor was derived from a male donor with ankylosing spondylitis. Specimen: blood, either unsorted or a sorted T cell fraction (not recorded which). This sequence joins TRBV7-2 and TRBJ1-6; D is unresolved. The CDR3 coding sequence is TGTGCCAGCAGCTCCTCCCCGAGCTCCTATAATTCACCCCTCCACTTT. Translating it yields CASSSSPSSYNSPLHF.